There are many counts of the clone carrying this T cell receptor beta chain. Its antigen remains unidentified. The data originate from a study of T cells in Graves' hyperthyroidism and ophthalmopathy. General study findings and limits: A 13 V-J model separated ophthalmopathy from stable hyperthyroidism. In the blood, most expanded thyroid clonotypes above 0.001 appeared as well.

Researchers amplified the TCR beta CDR3 regions from RNA transcripts. The study used the HTBI primer set for a first-round RT-PCR of the TCR CDR3. TCRdb used MiXCR to reprocess the multiplex PCR reads, holding one entry per CDR3 protein. The sample lists hundreds of thousands of distinct CDR3 sequences, about a sixth seen once, with approximately 3.8% in the top ten. Trimming took off 4 bases at V and 2 bases at J, with 7 bases between the two ends. This CDR3 has 13 amino acids. Looked up from germline, CDR1 is SGHAT and CDR2 is FQNNGV. This TCR came from a woman between 25 and 40 years old with Graves' hyperthyroidism. Material for sequencing was blood. V is TRBV11-2 and J is TRBJ2-3; no clear D. CDR3 amino acids: CASSSDFTDTQYF. The CDR3 nucleotides are TGTGCCAGCAGCTCAGACTTCACAGATACGCAGTATTTT.